The entry that follows covers one T cell receptor beta chain sequence. The data belong to a study of blood T cell repertoires in COVID-19. There are 16 residues in the CDR3. With V trimmed by 4 bases and J by 2 bases, 4 bases remained unmatched. The V gene's germline CDR1 is MGHRA and CDR2 YSYEKL. TCRdb's copy holds only in-frame clones and misses some; the assay was immunoSEQ multiplex PCR. Here the sample spans around 15,000 clones, over 80% being singletons. Material for sequencing was peripheral blood. The receptor was isolated from a middle-aged man with active or convalescent COVID-19. This sequence joins TRBV4-1 and TRBJ2-6; 8 bases are a match to TRBD1. CDR3 nucleotide sequence: TGCGCCAGCAGCCCCCAGGGGGCGCCTGGGGCCAACGTCCTGACTTTC. As protein: CASSPQGAPGANVLTF.